Detailed here is one TCR beta chain. As yet, its antigen is unknown. Sample-barcoded 5' priming and a J-beta primer mix drove a second PCR of 7 to 11 cycles. TCRdb passed the 5' RACE reads through MiXCR, listing each CDR3 protein once. Seen here are about 1,400,000 distinct CDR3 sequences, roughly 64% observed once, and the top ten hold roughly 6.3%. Donors were systemically healthy Caucasian individuals from Russia aged roughly 6 to 100 years. CDR1 is KGHSH and CDR2 is LQKENI in the germline V gene. The CDR3 consists of 15 residues. Trimming took 5 bases from V and 7 from J; bases not matched to a gene: 11. These data belong to a study of blood T cells in healthy people across ages. In the study overall: Capture by template switching was about one barcoded beta molecule per two T cells. Study-wide findings and caveats: Among long-lived donors, naive CD4+ cells were more numerous and diversity higher than in aged donors.

The sequenced sample consisted of blood. The chain carries TRBV18 and TRBJ2-1; 7 bases are a match to TRBD2. This sequence was found in a man aged 18 to 29 in good health. CDR3 coding DNA: TGTGCCAGCTCATTCCGGGTGAGCGGGGAGAATGAGCAGTTCTTC. Its translation is CASSFRVSGENEQFF.